One sample yielded the 32 T cell receptor gamma chains listed below, sequenced in a study of Vδ1+ human thymocytes. RNA was extracted from the cells and then reverse transcribed. The CDR3 regions were amplified by multiplex PCR from V-gene primers to a constant-region primer. TCRdb re-identified clones in the multiplex PCR reads via CATT. The table lists roughly 9,300 gamma-chain clones, 56% of them singletons. The antigens these receptors bind are not known. Study-level findings and limits: Thymic TRG and TRD repertoires appeared highly polyclonal, with Gaussian CDR3 length distributions.

Sequenced material: Vdelta1+ gamma-delta thymocytes from the thymus. The subset: FACS-sorted CD3+ TCRalphabeta- TCRVdelta1+ TCRVdelta2- thymocytes. The receptor source for this set is a girl under three years old who had congenital heart surgery.

This clone appeared a few times. V and J are TRGV2 and TRGJ1 or TRGJ2. This CDR3 is built from 15 residues. Germline CDR1 is EGSNGY and CDR2 is YDSYNSKV. Losses at the gene ends were 0 bases for V and 6 bases for J; bases not matched to a gene: 11. The CDR3 loop reads CATWDGPEGGYKKLF. The CDR3 region has the DNA TGTGCCACCTGGGACGGGCCCGAAGGCGGTTATAAGAAACTCTTT.

To note about this clone: This same CDR3 is encoded by further DNA sequences in the sample. This chain links TRGV8 with TRGJ1 or TRGJ2. The germline CDR1 and CDR2 sequences are VENAVY and YDSYNSRV. The CDR3 is 12 amino acids. The V and J ends lost 1 base and 7 bases, in that order; junction bases with no gene match: 4. DNA of the CDR3: TGTGCCACCTGGGATAGAGGATATAAGAAACTCTTT. Amino acid sequence: CATWDRGYKKLF.

This chain connects TRGV8 to TRGJ1 or TRGJ2. TCRdb lists no J gene, so it was determined here by aligning the DNA to germline. The V and J ends lost 3 bases and 12 bases, in that order; junction bases with no gene match: 20. The CDR3 runs to 15 residues. Germline assignment: CDR1 VENAVY and CDR2 YDSYNSRV. CDR3: CATWDSPYTYMGKLF. The CDR3 nucleotides read TGTGCCACCTGGGATTCTCCCTACACCTATATGGGGAAACTCTTT.

The chain joins TRGV9 to TRGJ1 or TRGJ2. TCRdb does not report a J gene; here it was assigned by matching the DNA to germline references. The junction had 7 bases not matched to a gene; V was cut back by 2 bases and J by 6 bases. Germline V gives CDR1 GITISATS, CDR2 ISYDGTV (reference sequence). This CDR3 has 13 amino acids. For the CDR3, the DNA is TGTGCCTTGTGGGAGGCGTTTGTTTATAAGAAACTCTTT. Protein sequence: CALWEAFVYKKLF.

V gene TRGV9 combines with J gene TRGJ1 or TRGJ2. CDR1 GITISATS and CDR2 ISYDGTV come from the germline V gene (reference sequence). The CDR3 extends over 10 amino acids. In DNA form, the CDR3 reads TGTGCGTGTTTAAGATATAAGAAACTCTTT. It yields the protein CACLRYKKLF.

This clone occurred a few times. The chain is built from TRGV4 and TRGJ1 or TRGJ2. J was trimmed by 6 bases and V by 6 bases; bases with no gene match: 11. This CDR3 region has 13 residues. Germline loops: CDR1 EGSTGY, CDR2 YDSYTSSV. CDR3 coding DNA: TGTGCCACCTGGAACCCTCAGGGTTATAAGAAACTCTTT. Its translation: CATWNPQGYKKLF.

This clone came up a few times. This rearrangement joins TRGV8 to TRGJP1. Trimming cost V 1 base and J 0 bases; bases outside gene matches: 2. CDR1 VENAVY and CDR2 YDSYNSRV come from the germline V gene. This CDR3 has 15 residues. For the CDR3, the DNA is TGTGCCACCTGGGATAGATATACCACTGGTTGGTTCAAGATATTT. Translation gives CATWDRYTTGWFKIF.

To note about this clone: Germline and junction disagree at one end, which may indicate a read error. The chain employs TRGV9 and TRGJ1 or TRGJ2. This CDR3 has 11 residues. Germline V gene sequence: CDR1 GITISATS, CDR2 ISYDGTV (reference sequence). CDR3 coding DNA: TGTACCTTGTGGGAGCCTCCCTGGAAACTCTTT. Protein sequence: CTLWEPPWKLF.

This clone was recorded only once. The chain links TRGV4 to TRGJP2. TCRdb is silent on the J gene; assignment here came from matching the DNA to germline. The CDR3 totals 12 residues. The germline V gene encodes CDR1 EGSTGY and CDR2 YDSYTSSV. Unmatched junction bases numbered 5, after V lost 11 bases and J lost 2 bases. The CDR3 loop reads CAITSSDWIKTF. The CDR3, as DNA: TGTGCCATCACCAGTAGTGATTGGATCAAGACGTTT.

In regard to this clone: At one of its ends the junction is not consistent with the germline gene, which may arise from a read error. Other nucleotide sequences from this sample produce the same CDR3. V and J are TRGV4 and TRGJ1 or TRGJ2. The J gene is absent in TCRdb and was assigned here via DNA matching to germline. The CDR3 has 11 amino acids. Per the germline V gene, CDR1 is EGSTGY and CDR2 is YDSYTSSV. This chain's CDR3 is CATWDGDKKLF. The CDR3, as DNA: TGTGCCACATGGGATGGCGATAAGAAACTCTTT.

The V call is TRGV9, the J call TRGJ1 or TRGJ2. Trimming removed 3 bases from V and 0 bases from J; junction bases left unmatched: 5. The CDR3 runs to 14 residues. From germline, CDR1 is GITISATS and CDR2 ISYDGTV (reference sequence). CDR3 sequence reads: CALWEIENYYKKLF. The CDR3 DNA follows: TGTGCCTTGTGGGAGATAGAGAATTATTATAAGAAACTCTTT.

In its sample, this clone was seen a few times. The J gene is TRGJP, the V gene TRGV9. Here the J gene came from matching the DNA to germline, since TCRdb omits it. V was clipped by 8 bases and J by 6 bases; unmatched bases: 10. Germline V gene sequence: CDR1 GITISATS, CDR2 ISYDGTV (reference sequence). This CDR3 has 16 amino acids. CDR3 residues: CALFGARELGKKIKVF. CDR3 nucleotide sequence: TGTGCCTTGTTCGGGGCTCGAGAGTTGGGCAAAAAAATCAAGGTATTT.

Turning to this clone: At one boundary the junction diverges from the germline segment, which might be a read error. Other DNA sequences in this sample translate to the same CDR3. This rearrangement joins TRGV9 to TRGJ1 or TRGJ2. The J gene, not given by TCRdb, was assigned here from a germline match of the nucleotide sequence. CDR1 is GITISATS, CDR2 ISYDGTV, per germline (reference sequence). The CDR3 runs 13 residues. As DNA, the CDR3 is TGCGCCTTGTGGGAGGAGAATTATTATAAGAAACTCTTT. It encodes CALWEENYYKKLF.

In its sample, this clone was seen a few times. The chain links TRGV4 to TRGJ1 or TRGJ2. In germline, CDR1 is EGSTGY, CDR2 YDSYTSSV. The CDR3 spans 20 residues. J was trimmed by 0 bases and V by 4 bases; bases with no gene match: 24. CDR3 residues: CATWERSLQPNPSNYYKKLF. For the CDR3, the DNA is TGTGCCACCTGGGAGCGTTCTCTCCAGCCAAATCCCTCGAATTATTATAAGAAACTCTTT.

V gene TRGV8 combines with J gene TRGJ1 or TRGJ2. The J gene was not available in TCRdb and was assigned here by matching the DNA to germline segments. The CDR3 length is 13 residues. The ends lost 4 bases at V and 1 base at J; junction bases unmatched: 4. CDR1 is VENAVY and CDR2 is YDSYNSRV in the germline V gene. The CDR3 loop reads CATWDLNYYKKLF. As DNA, the CDR3 is TGTGCCACCTGGGACTTAAATTATTATAAGAAACTCTTT.

This clone has more than one count but fewer than ten. The chain joins TRGV8 to TRGJ1 or TRGJ2. CDR3 length: 14 amino acids. The germline V gene encodes CDR1 VENAVY and CDR2 YDSYNSRV. The ends lost 6 bases at V and 0 bases at J; junction bases unmatched: 8. The CDR3 reads CATWPLSNYYKKLF. CDR3 DNA sequence: TGTGCCACCTGGCCCCTTTCGAATTATTATAAGAAACTCTTT.

The rearrangement uses TRGV8 and TRGJ1 or TRGJ2. Trimming cost V 3 bases and J 6 bases; bases outside gene matches: 2. Germline lookup yields CDR1 VENAVY and CDR2 YDSYNSRV. This CDR3 spans 11 amino acids. This chain's CDR3 is CATWDPYKKLF. The CDR3 DNA follows: TGTGCCACCTGGGATCCTTATAAGAAACTCTTT.

This chain uses TRGV4 with TRGJ1 or TRGJ2. TCRdb supplies no J gene; here it was assigned by aligning the nucleotide sequence to germline. From germline, CDR1 is EGSTGY and CDR2 YDSYTSSV. The CDR3 runs 11 residues. With V trimmed by 2 bases and J by 11 bases, 6 bases remained unmatched. The CDR3 DNA reads TGTGCCACCTGGGATGACCTACAGAAACTCTTT. The encoded protein is CATWDDLQKLF.

This clone turned up a few times. The chain uses TRGV3 and TRGJ1 or TRGJ2. CDR3 length: 11 residues. The junction had 5 bases not matched to a gene; V was cut back by 0 bases and J by 12 bases. From germline, CDR1 is VTNTFY and CDR2 YDVSTARD (reference sequence). The DNA for the CDR3 is TGTGCCACCTGGGACAGGCAGGGGAAACTCTTT. Translation: CATWDRQGKLF.

This clone was detected once. Other nucleotide sequences from this sample produce the same CDR3. The chain employs TRGV3 and TRGJ1 or TRGJ2. The J gene, missing from TCRdb, was assigned here through DNA to germline matching. The CDR3 is made up of 11 amino acids. V shed 0 bases and J 12 bases; nucleotides not matched to a gene: 5. Germline assignment: CDR1 VTNTFY and CDR2 YDVSTARD (reference sequence). This CDR3 reads CATWDRLGKLF. DNA of the CDR3: TGTGCCACCTGGGACAGGCTAGGGAAACTCTTT.

As for this clone: The same CDR3 also results from other DNA sequences found in this sample. The chain joins TRGV9 to TRGJ1 or TRGJ2. This CDR3 is built from 13 residues. The V gene end was trimmed by 2 bases and the J gene end by 1 base; junction bases not matched to a gene: 2. Germline V gene sequence: CDR1 GITISATS, CDR2 ISYDGTV (reference sequence). The DNA for the CDR3 is TGTGCCTTGTGGGAGGCCAATTATTATAAGAAACTCTTT. As protein: CALWEANYYKKLF.

This clone was detected a few times. V and J are TRGV4 and TRGJ1 or TRGJ2. The J gene was not available in TCRdb and was assigned here by matching the DNA to germline segments. This CDR3 has 14 residues. Germline V CDR1 and CDR2: EGSTGY, YDSYTSSV. The V segment lost 3 bases and the J segment 5 bases; nucleotides outside the gene matches: 10. The DNA for the CDR3 is TGTGCCACCTGGGATATCGGCGGGGATTATAAGAAACTCTTT. This codes for CATWDIGGDYKKLF.

The chain joins TRGV3 to TRGJ1 or TRGJ2. The J gene, not given by TCRdb, was assigned here from a germline match of the nucleotide sequence. The J segment lost 11 bases and the V segment lost 0 bases, leaving 7 bases of the junction unmatched. The germline CDR1 and CDR2 sequences are VTNTFY and YDVSTARD (reference sequence). CDR3 length: 12 residues. The chain's CDR3 is CATWDRRCEKLF. DNA for the CDR3: TGTGCCACCTGGGACAGGCGGTGCGAGAAACTCTTT.

Concerning this clone: The same CDR3 arises from other DNA sequences in this sample as well. The chain employs TRGV3 and TRGJ1 or TRGJ2. Assignment of the J gene here rests on matching the DNA to germline, because TCRdb gives none. The CDR3 contains 11 residues. Trimming removed 0 bases from V and 12 bases from J; junction bases left unmatched: 5. CDR1 VTNTFY and CDR2 YDVSTARD come from the germline V gene (reference sequence). This CDR3 is CATWDRLGKLF. CDR3 in DNA: TGTGCCACCTGGGACAGGCTCGGGAAACTCTTT.

The rearrangement uses TRGV3 and TRGJ1 or TRGJ2. No J segment appears in TCRdb, so it was assigned here by matching the sequence to germline. Germline CDR1 is VTNTFY and CDR2 is YDVSTARD (reference sequence). The CDR3 sequence is 16 residues long. V shed 5 bases and J 6 bases; nucleotides not matched to a gene: 19. The CDR3 is CATWAPGSPGSYKKLF. The CDR3 nucleotides are TGTGCCACCTGGGCCCCAGGGAGCCCAGGGAGTTATAAGAAACTCTTT.

The V gene is TRGV9, the J gene TRGJ1 or TRGJ2. Assignment of the J gene here rests on matching the DNA to germline, because TCRdb gives none. V was pared by 1 base and J by 4 bases, with 13 bases of the junction left unmatched. The CDR3 runs to 16 residues. Looked up from germline, CDR1 is GITISATS and CDR2 is ISYDGTV (reference sequence). The CDR3 coding sequence is TGTGCCTTGTGGGAGGTCCTCCACCCTCCCTATTATAAGAAACTCTTT. It translates to CALWEVLHPPYYKKLF.

This clone was recorded only once. This sequence joins TRGV9 and TRGJ1 or TRGJ2. The J gene, not given by TCRdb, was assigned here from a germline match of the nucleotide sequence. This CDR3 has 15 residues. Per the germline V gene, CDR1 is GITISATS and CDR2 is ISYDGTV (reference sequence). V dropped 3 bases and J dropped 10; count of bases not matched to a gene: 18. The CDR3 sequence: CALWELGTGGPKKLF. As DNA, the CDR3 is TGTGCCTTGTGGGAGTTAGGGACGGGAGGTCCAAAGAAACTCTTT.

Comments on this clone: The sample holds other DNA sequences that translate to the same CDR3. The chain has TRGV3 and TRGJ1 or TRGJ2. The J gene was not available in TCRdb and was assigned here by matching the DNA to germline segments. Trimming cost V 1 base and J 1 base; bases outside gene matches: 4. CDR1 and CDR2 from the germline V gene are VTNTFY and YDVSTARD (reference sequence). This CDR3 has 14 amino acids. The CDR3 DNA reads as TGTGCCACCTGGGACAGACCAAATTATTATAAGAAACTCTTT. It is translated as CATWDRPNYYKKLF.

The chain is built from TRGV9 and TRGJP1. Because TCRdb records no J gene, it was assigned here through a match of the DNA to germline. V dropped 1 base and J dropped 0; count of bases not matched to a gene: 8. Per the germline V gene, CDR1 is GITISATS and CDR2 is ISYDGTV (reference sequence). CDR3 length equals 17 residues. This chain's CDR3 is CALWEVTFDTTGWFKIF. The CDR3 DNA is TGTGCCTTGTGGGAGGTCACGTTCGATACCACTGGTTGGTTCAAGATATTT.

Only a few counts were recorded for this clone. The chain is built from TRGV4 and TRGJP2. The J gene, left out of TCRdb, was set here by checking the DNA against germline. The CDR3 extends over 15 amino acids. V lost 0 bases, J lost 0 bases, and 1 base stayed unmatched. The germline V gene has CDR1 EGSTGY and CDR2 YDSYTSSV. The CDR3: CATWDGYSSDWIKTF. CDR3 in DNA: TGTGCCACCTGGGATGGGTATAGTAGTGATTGGATCAAGACGTTT.

The V gene is uncalled and the J gene is TRGJ1 or TRGJ2. This CDR3 is 17 amino acids long. The CDR3 nucleotides are TGTGCCTTGTGGGAGGCGAAAGCCTGCGGGGCTTGTTATAAGAAACTCTTT. Amino acids: CALWEAKACGACYKKLF.

The rearrangement joins TRGV4 to TRGJ1 or TRGJ2. Here the J gene was assigned by germline matching of the DNA, as TCRdb has none. The junction had 7 bases not matched to a gene; V was cut back by 0 bases and J by 2 bases. The germline CDR1 and CDR2 sequences are EGSTGY and YDSYTSSV. CDR3 length: 15 residues. Here the CDR3 reads CATWDGPLYYYKKLF. The CDR3, as DNA: TGTGCCACCTGGGATGGGCCTCTCTATTATTATAAGAAACTCTTT.